This T cell receptor beta chain is drawn from a study of cytomegalovirus exposure and HLA in healthy donors. In the PCR, 60 Vbeta and 13 Jbeta primers were used. TCRdb's copy holds only in-frame clones and misses some; the assay was immunoSEQ multiplex PCR. The table records under 250,000 clones, about 80% of them present only once. Germline assignment: CDR1 SNHLY and CDR2 FYNNEI. This CDR3 region has 15 residues. Germline trimming cut 5 bases from V and 2 bases from J; bases unmatched to any gene: 6. The sample taken for sequencing was PBMCs. This clonotype was obtained from a woman in her 30s in good health and CMV-seronegative. The genes are TRBV2 and TRBJ2-5; 9 nucleotides align to TRBD2. The CDR3: CASSSLLAGQETQYF. CDR3 DNA: TGTGCCAGCAGTTCACTACTAGCGGGTCAAGAGACCCAGTACTTC.